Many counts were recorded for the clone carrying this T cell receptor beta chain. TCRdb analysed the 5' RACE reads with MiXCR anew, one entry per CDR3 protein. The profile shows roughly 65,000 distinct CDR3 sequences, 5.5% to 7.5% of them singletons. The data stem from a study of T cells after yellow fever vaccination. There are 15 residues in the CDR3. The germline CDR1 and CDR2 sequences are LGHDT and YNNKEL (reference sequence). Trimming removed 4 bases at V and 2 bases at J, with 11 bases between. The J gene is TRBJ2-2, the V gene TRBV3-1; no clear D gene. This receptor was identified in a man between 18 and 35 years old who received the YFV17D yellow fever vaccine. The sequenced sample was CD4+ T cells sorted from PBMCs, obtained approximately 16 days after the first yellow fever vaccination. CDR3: CASSLAQSNTGELFF. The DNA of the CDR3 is TGTGCCAGCAGCCTCGCTCAGAGTAACACCGGGGAGCTGTTTTTT.